This T cell receptor (beta chain) was recorded in a study of human T cells and chemical hapten exposure. This clonotype was counted a few times. Time point specified: patch test 1, 2 weeks after DPC sensitization. Treatment in this sample: therapeutic diphenylcyclopropenone sensitization with weekly scalp DPC. CDR1 is MNHEY, CDR2 SVGEGT, per germline. Trimming stripped 5 bases from V and 2 bases from J, with 10 bases between. The CDR3 is 13 residues long. In the original workflow: Per-sample TCR counts ranged from 23,224 to 690,600, median about 90,000. TCRdb reprocessed the RACE reads with MiXCR, giving one entry per CDR3 protein. In this record, the V and J calls reflect TCRdb's handling and not the investigators' own analysis. Of just under 350,000 distinct CDR3 sequences in the sample, under 9% were seen once.

The gene calls are TRBV6-2 or TRBV6-3 and TRBJ2-7, with D maybe TRBD1 (5 bases). This clonotype was sampled from a woman under 30 with alopecia areata. Some clones in this sample may be carry-over from other donors' samples. This specimen consisted of whole blood, obtained in connection with sensitization to the hapten diphenylcyclopropenone (DPC). Here the CDR3 reads CASSDDSPYEQYF. The CDR3 DNA is TGTGCCAGCAGTGACGACAGTCCCTACGAGCAGTACTTC.